This entry lists 13 T cell receptor beta chains sequenced from one sample in a study of OX40 agonist ivuxolimab in advanced cancers. Some clones are missing from TCRdb's copy, which holds only in-frame ones; the method was immunoSEQ multiplex PCR. The profile shows more than 90,000 clones, under 90% of them singletons. Sequenced here: CD4+ or CD8+ T cells sorted from blood, sampled in a trial of the OX40 agonist ivuxolimab. These receptors were collected from an adult with an advanced solid tumor such as melanoma, head and neck, liver or kidney cancer.

In this sample, this clone turned up once. The chain recombines TRBV5-4 with TRBJ2-5; 11 positions match TRBD2. Trimming cost V 4 bases and J 5 bases; bases outside gene matches: 10. CDR3 size: 16 residues. The germline gives CDR1 SGHNT, CDR2 YYREEE (reference sequence). The CDR3: CASSPGTSGTGETQYF. The CDR3 DNA reads as TGTGCCAGCAGCCCGGGGACTAGCGGTACGGGGGAGACCCAGTACTTC.

The chain recombines TRBV14 with TRBJ1-3; D ambiguous. This CDR3 has 13 amino acids. From germline, CDR1 is SGHDN and CDR2 FVKESK. Trimming removed 4 bases from V and 4 bases from J, with 8 bases in between. The CDR3 DNA sequence: TGTGCCAGCAGCCGGGCCATAGGAAACACCATATATTTT. Its protein is CASSRAIGNTIYF.

V and J are TRBV10-2 and TRBJ1-5, with D perhaps TRBD1 (5 bases). Germline-derived CDR1 and CDR2 are WSHSY and SAAADI. The CDR3 contains 14 residues. Trimming took off 4 bases at V and 4 bases at J, with 11 bases between the two ends. CDR3: CASSGGLGNQPQHF. In DNA form, the CDR3 reads TGCGCCAGCAGTGGGGGACTAGGGAATCAGCCCCAGCATTTT.

This clone was seen a handful of times. The chain employs TRBV18 and TRBJ1-6; D gene ambiguous. The CDR3 runs to 13 residues. V lost 2 bases to trimming and J lost 6 bases, with 5 bases between them. CDR1 and CDR2 (germline): KGHSH, LQKENI. Written as DNA, the CDR3 is TGTGCCAGCTCACCAGGCAGTAATTCACCCCTCCACTTT. It encodes CASSPGSNSPLHF.

The J gene is TRBJ2-3, the V gene TRBV7-9; 10 positions agree with TRBD2. The junction had 10 bases not matched to a gene; V was cut back by 0 bases and J by 4 bases. CDR3 length: 18 residues. The germline gives CDR1 SEHNR, CDR2 FQNEAQ (reference sequence). DNA of the CDR3: TGTGCCAGCAGCTTAGCTAGCGGGGGGCCCGGGGGCTCAGATACGCAGTATTTT. Its translation is CASSLASGGPGGSDTQYF.

This CDR3 is CATQSGANVLTF. CDR3 coding DNA: TGTGCCACCCAATCTGGGGCCAACGTCCTGACTTTC. The chain recombines TRBV6-6 with TRBJ2-6, with D hard to call. Trimming took 10 bases from V and 1 from J, leaving 5 bases between them. CDR3 length: 12 residues. Germline V gene lookup returns CDR1 MNHNY and CDR2 SVGAGI (reference sequence).

This chain connects TRBV27 to TRBJ1-2; D is undetermined. The germline CDR1 and CDR2 sequences are MNHEY and SMNVEV (reference sequence). V was trimmed by 5 bases and J by 8 bases, leaving 15 bases between them. This CDR3 region has 13 residues. CDR3 sequence (DNA): TGTGCCAGCAGTCCATATTTGGGGAACGGCTACACCTTC. Its translation: CASSPYLGNGYTF.

This chain connects TRBV5-6 to TRBJ1-4, with D tentatively TRBD1 (6 bases). The ends were cut back, 5 bases at V and 5 bases at J, with 10 bases in the middle. Germline CDR1 reads SGHDT; CDR2 reads YYEEEE. The CDR3 loop spans 13 amino acids. The CDR3 is CASRGQLNEKLFF. CDR3 coding DNA: TGTGCCAGCAGAGGACAGCTAAATGAAAAACTGTTTTTT. The variable domain in full, completed from reference TRBV5-6 and TRBJ1-4, reads DAGVTQSPTHLIKTRGQQVTLRCSPKSGHDTVSWYQQALGQGPQFIFQYYEEEERQRGNFPDRFSGHQFPNYSSELNVNALLLGDSALYLCASRGQLNEKLFFGSGTQLSVL.

This chain connects TRBV19 to TRBJ1-4; TRBD1 is a possible D gene (6 bases). Looked up from germline, CDR1 is LNHDA and CDR2 is SQIVND (reference sequence). This CDR3 comprises 15 residues. V was pared by 4 bases and J by 4 bases, with 13 bases between. CDR3 loop: CASSSPTGINEKLFF. CDR3 sequence (DNA): TGTGCCAGTAGTAGTCCGACAGGAATTAATGAAAAACTGTTTTTT.

The genes are TRBV9 and TRBJ1-4; 7 bases are shared with TRBD1. J gave up 8 bases and V 4 bases, and 8 bases lay outside the gene matches. CDR3 length equals 14 residues. Germline V gene lookup returns CDR1 SGDLS and CDR2 YYNGEE. The CDR3 coding sequence is TGTGCCAGCAGCTCACAGGGGAATCGAGAAAAACTGTTTTTT. The encoded protein is CASSSQGNREKLFF.

The CDR3 is CASSFITVPEAFF. The DNA for the CDR3 is TGTGCCAGCAGCTTCATAACGGTTCCTGAAGCTTTCTTT. V gene TRBV7-2 combines with J gene TRBJ1-1; D remains ambiguous. CDR1 is SGHTA and CDR2 is FQGNSA in the germline V gene. V gave up 3 bases and J gave up 6 bases, with 11 bases separating them. This CDR3 spans 13 amino acids.

The rearrangement joins TRBV21-1 to TRBJ2-1; TRBD1 is the table's D call and was not checked against the DNA. TRBV21-1 has pseudogene status. The length of the CDR3 is 15 residues. Here the CDR3 reads CASDKTGSPYNEQFF. CDR3 coding DNA: TGTGCCAGCGATAAGACAGGGAGTCCCTACAATGAGCAGTTCTTC.

The chain has TRBV5-6 and TRBJ2-1; TRBD2 agrees at 15 bases. Looked up from germline, CDR1 is SGHDT and CDR2 is YYEEEE. This CDR3 is built from 16 residues. Trimming took 3 bases from V and 5 from J; bases not matched to a gene: 3. DNA of the CDR3: TGTGCCAGCAGCTGGGGGACTAGCGGGAGGAACAATGAGCAGTTCTTC. This gives the protein CASSWGTSGRNNEQFF.